A selection of T cell receptor beta chains follows, all from one sample in a study of cytomegalovirus exposure and HLA in healthy donors. Libraries were prepared by immunoSEQ multiplex PCR; TCRdb keeps only in-frame clonotypes and omits some of them. Its listing shows more than 100,000 clones. The sequenced sample was PBMCs. The receptor source for this set is a man aged 35 to 55 in good health and CMV-seronegative. CDR3s include the opening cysteine and the closing phenylalanine or tryptophan.

>TRBV5-4
CASKTSGGDNEQFF
>TRBV29-1
CSYTGNTEAFF
>TRBV2
CASSEARSARGAFF
>TRBV5-1
CASSSAPGTASYEQYF
>TRBV10-3
CAISEGLGNEQFF
>TRBV4-2
CASSQEPALAGTHNEQFF
>TRBV27
CASSTGRLATTDTQYF
>TRBV5-4
CASSLEGGQGAYEQYF
>TRBV5-6
CASSPLKSGGAPDTQYF
>TRBV5-6
CASSSRDRGGEQYF
>TRBV6-1
CASREQDNQPQHF
>TRBV4-2
CASSQTNLAGEYNEQFF
>TRBV4-1
CASSQVSDRGEAFF
>TRBV28
CASSSAGEGGHEQYF
>TRBV7-9
CASSWRGGGANTEAFF
>TRBV9
CASSGGGRSGTEAFF
>TRBV4-2
CASSQGGTSGDTQYF
>TRBV5-1
CASRSLPGTTNEKLFF
>TRBV27
CASISRGTYNEQFF
>TRBV6-1
CASSEVAGGLDEQYF
>TRBV21-1
CASSAGALNTEAFF
>TRBV5-4
CASSFDTGTGMNTEAFF
>TRBV4-3
CASTHPGSPLSYNEQFF
>TRBV5-4
CASSKGQGVTSGNTIYF
>TRBV11-2
CASSSSPQETQYF
>TRBV28
CASSFGPPGQKFANTGELFF
>TRBV9
CASSVDGTDNQPQHF
>TRBV30
CAWSSTSTWADTGELFF
>TRBV19
CASSQTGTQNTEAFF
>TRBV27
CASSLTWTDFSEKLFF
>TRBV7-9
CATFRLAGDEQFF
>TRBV6-6
CASSYPQGGEAFF
>TRBV19
CASSLLAGGPTDTQYF
>TRBV5-1
CASSFRTGGAEQYF
>TRBV7-9
CASSLAGGGTGNTIYF
>TRBV6-1
CASSFGTGGRETQYF
>TRBV5-5
CASSFGQGAFVRQETQYF
>TRBV27
CASSISALNYGYTF
>TRBV5-1
CASSPPSSGTSTDTQYF
>TRBV19
CASTRVTDNYGYTF
>TRBV18
CASSDDRATEAFF
>TRBV7-9
CASSLGQGPNQPQHF
>TRBV7-2
CASSTRVEEKLFF
>TRBV30
CAWVREGGASYEQYF
>TRBV15
CATSSRTGGTGELFF
>TRBV5-6
CASSGPWGDRTDTQYF
>TRBV5-1
CASSVANSGNTIYF
>TRBV5-1
CASSLVPQGGTDTQYF
>TRBV5-1
CASSLGAGGAETQYF
>TRBV7-9
CASTSTGNSDEKLFF
>TRBV5-6
CASSLPQGFYEQYF
>TRBV2
CASRLQETQYF
>TRBV19
CASSDTGNRGEQYF
>TRBV19
CASSLTGAYEQYF
>TRBV19
CASSFATGGTDTQYF
>TRBV29-1
CSVEVAATDTQYF
>TRBV6-1
CASRTGQANTGELFF
>TRBV10-3
CAISVGVAGGEQFF
>TRBV6-5
CASIRDRGNEKLFF